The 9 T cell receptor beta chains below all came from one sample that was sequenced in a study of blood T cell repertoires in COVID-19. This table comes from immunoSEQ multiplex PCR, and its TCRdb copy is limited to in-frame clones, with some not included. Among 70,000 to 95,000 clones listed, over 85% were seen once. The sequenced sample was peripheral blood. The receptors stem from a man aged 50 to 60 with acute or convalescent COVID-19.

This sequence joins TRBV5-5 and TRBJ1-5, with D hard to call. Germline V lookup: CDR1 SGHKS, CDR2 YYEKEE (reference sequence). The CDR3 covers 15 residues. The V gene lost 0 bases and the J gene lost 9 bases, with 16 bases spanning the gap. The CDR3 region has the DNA TGTGCCAGCAGCTTGGGGAAGGGAGGCTTCGTGCCCCAGCATTTT. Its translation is CASSLGKGGFVPQHF.

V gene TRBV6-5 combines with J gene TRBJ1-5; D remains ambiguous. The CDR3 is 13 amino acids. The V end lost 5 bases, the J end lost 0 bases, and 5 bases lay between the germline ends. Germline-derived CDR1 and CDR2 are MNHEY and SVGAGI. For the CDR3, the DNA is TGTGCCAGCAGTACAGATAGCAATCAGCCCCAGCATTTT. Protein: CASSTDSNQPQHF.

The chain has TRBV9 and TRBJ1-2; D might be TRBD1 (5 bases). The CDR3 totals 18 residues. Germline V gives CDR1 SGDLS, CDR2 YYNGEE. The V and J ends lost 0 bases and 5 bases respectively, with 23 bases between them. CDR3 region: CASSVEEFRALLGYGYTF. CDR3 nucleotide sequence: TGTGCCAGCAGCGTAGAGGAATTCAGGGCTTTGCTAGGATATGGCTACACCTTC.

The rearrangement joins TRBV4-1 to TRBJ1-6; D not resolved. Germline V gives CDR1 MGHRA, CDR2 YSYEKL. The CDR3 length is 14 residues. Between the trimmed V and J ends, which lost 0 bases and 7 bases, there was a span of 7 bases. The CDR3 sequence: CASSQDFGNSPLHF. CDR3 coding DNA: TGCGCCAGCAGCCAAGATTTCGGGAATTCACCCCTCCACTTT.

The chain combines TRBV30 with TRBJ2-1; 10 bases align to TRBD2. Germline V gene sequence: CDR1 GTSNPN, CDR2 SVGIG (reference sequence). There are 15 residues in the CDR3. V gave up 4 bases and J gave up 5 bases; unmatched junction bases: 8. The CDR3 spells CAWTHRTSGDNEQFF. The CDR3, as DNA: TGTGCCTGGACCCACCGGACTAGCGGTGACAATGAGCAGTTCTTC.

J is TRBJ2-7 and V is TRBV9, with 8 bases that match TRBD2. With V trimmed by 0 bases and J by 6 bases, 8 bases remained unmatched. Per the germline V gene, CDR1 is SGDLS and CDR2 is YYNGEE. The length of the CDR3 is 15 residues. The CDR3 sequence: CASSVVAGLASEQYF. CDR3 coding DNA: TGTGCCAGCAGCGTAGTAGCAGGACTAGCCAGCGAGCAGTACTTC.

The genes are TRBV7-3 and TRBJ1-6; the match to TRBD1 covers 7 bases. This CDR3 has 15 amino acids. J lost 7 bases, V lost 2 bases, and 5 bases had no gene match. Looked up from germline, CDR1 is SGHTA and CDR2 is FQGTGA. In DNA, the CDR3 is TGTGCCAGCAGCTTAGTGTGGGACAGCAATTCACCCCTCCACTTT. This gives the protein CASSLVWDSNSPLHF.

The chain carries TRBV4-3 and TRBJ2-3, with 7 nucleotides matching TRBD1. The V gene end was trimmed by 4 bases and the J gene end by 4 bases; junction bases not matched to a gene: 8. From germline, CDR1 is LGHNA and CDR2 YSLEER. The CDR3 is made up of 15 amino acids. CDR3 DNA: TGCGCCAGCAGCCGGACAGGTATAGGAGCAGATACGCAGTATTTT. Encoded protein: CASSRTGIGADTQYF.

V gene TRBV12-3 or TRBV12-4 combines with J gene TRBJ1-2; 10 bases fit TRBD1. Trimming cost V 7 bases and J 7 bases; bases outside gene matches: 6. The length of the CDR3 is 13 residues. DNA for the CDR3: TGTGCCAGCAAGGGACAGGGGTTAGGTGGCTACACCTTC. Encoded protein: CASKGQGLGGYTF.